The entry below gives a single T cell receptor beta chain sequence along with its context. Clones were sequenced by immunoSEQ multiplex PCR, and TCRdb holds only the in-frame ones, with some missing. Here the sample spans some 120,000 clones, 80% to 90% being singletons. The germline CDR1 and CDR2 sequences are SGDLS and YYNGEE. The V and J ends lost 4 bases and 4 bases, in that order; junction bases with no gene match: 6. The CDR3 contains 15 residues. The data were taken from a study of T cell responses to AZD1222 COVID-19 vaccine. Sequenced here: peripheral blood, sampled on day 0 of MenACWY control vaccination. V usage is TRBV9 and J usage is TRBJ2-1; TRBD2 matches at 9 bases. This receptor was taken from an adult in good health. DNA for the CDR3: TGTGCCAGCAGCACCCGGACTAGCGAGTACAATGAGCAGTTCTTC. It specifies CASSTRTSEYNEQFF.